The present T cell receptor (beta chain) was sequenced within a study of identical twins. The table lists this clonotype with many counts. Its specificity is unknown. Template switching added a universal primer site; cDNA carried unique molecular identifiers. MiXCR, applied by TCRdb to the 5' RACE reads, yields one record per CDR3 protein. The sample lists about 240,000 distinct CDR3 sequences; over 9.5% were seen once. Study-wide results and limits: Some out-of-frame alpha sequences were shared by twins, and these showed excess low generation probability.

The source material was memory T cells sorted from blood. The receptor was isolated from a man aged 45-65 years in good health.

CDR3: CASVPWANYGYTF. The CDR3, as DNA: TGTGCCAGCGTTCCGTGGGCTAACTATGGCTACACCTTC. V and J are TRBV28 and TRBJ1-2; no clear D. The germline V gene has CDR1 MDHEN and CDR2 SYDVKM. This CDR3 region has 13 residues. Trimming pared 8 bases from V and 0 bases from J, leaving 10 bases between.